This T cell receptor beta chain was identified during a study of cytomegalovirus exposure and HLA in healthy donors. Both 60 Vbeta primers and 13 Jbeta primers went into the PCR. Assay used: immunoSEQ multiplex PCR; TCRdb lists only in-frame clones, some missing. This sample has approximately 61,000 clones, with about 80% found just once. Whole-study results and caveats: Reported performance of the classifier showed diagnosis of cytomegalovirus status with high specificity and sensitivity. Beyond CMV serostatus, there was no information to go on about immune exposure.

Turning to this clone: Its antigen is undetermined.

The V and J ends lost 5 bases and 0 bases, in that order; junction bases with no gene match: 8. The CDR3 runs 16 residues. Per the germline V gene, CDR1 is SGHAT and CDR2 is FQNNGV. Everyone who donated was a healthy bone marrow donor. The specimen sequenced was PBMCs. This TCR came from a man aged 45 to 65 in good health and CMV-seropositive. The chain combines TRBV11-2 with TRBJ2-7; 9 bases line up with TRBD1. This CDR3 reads CASSRTGGTISYEQYF. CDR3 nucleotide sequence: TGTGCCAGCAGCCGAACAGGGGGCACGATCTCCTACGAGCAGTACTTC.